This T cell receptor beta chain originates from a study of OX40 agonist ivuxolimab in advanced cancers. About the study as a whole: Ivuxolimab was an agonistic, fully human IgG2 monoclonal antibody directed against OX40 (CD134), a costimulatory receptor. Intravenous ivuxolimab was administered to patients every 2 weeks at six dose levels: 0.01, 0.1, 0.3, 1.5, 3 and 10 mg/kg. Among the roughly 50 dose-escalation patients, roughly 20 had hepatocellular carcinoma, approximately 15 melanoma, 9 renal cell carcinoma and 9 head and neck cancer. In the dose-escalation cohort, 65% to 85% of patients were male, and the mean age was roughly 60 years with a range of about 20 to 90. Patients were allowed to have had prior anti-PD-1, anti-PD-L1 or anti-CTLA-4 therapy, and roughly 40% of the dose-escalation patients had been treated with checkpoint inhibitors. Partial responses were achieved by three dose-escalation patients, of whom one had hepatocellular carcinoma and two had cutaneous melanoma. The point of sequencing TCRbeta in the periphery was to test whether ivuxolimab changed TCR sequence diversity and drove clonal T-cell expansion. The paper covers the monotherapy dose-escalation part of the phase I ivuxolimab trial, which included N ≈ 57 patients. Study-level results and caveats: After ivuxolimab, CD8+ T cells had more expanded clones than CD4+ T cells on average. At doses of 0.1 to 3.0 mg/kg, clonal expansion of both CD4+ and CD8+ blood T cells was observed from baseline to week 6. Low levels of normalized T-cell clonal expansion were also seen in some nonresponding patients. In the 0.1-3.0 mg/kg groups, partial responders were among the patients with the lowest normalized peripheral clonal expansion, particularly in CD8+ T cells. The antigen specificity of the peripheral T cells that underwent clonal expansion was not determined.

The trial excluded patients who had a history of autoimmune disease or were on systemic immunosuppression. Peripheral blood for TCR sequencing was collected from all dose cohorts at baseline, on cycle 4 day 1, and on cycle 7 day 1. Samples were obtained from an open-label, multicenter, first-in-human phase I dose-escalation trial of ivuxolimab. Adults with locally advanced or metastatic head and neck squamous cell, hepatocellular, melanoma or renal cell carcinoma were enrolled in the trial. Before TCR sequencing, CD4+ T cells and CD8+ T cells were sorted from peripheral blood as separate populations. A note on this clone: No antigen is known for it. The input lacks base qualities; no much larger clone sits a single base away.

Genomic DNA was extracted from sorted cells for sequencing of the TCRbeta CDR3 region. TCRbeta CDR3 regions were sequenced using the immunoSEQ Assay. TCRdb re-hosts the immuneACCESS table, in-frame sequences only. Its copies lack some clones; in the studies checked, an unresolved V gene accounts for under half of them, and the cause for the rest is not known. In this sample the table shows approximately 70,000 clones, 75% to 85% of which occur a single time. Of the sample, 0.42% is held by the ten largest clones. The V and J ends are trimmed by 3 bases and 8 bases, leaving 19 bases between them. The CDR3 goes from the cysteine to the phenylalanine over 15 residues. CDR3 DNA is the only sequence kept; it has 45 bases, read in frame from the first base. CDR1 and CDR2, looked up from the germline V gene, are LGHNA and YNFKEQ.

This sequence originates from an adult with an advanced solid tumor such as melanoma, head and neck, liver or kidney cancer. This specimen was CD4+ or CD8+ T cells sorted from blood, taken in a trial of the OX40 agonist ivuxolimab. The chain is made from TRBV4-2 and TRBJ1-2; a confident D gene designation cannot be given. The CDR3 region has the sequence CASSQPEEGMRGYTF. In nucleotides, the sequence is TGTGCCAGCAGCCAGCCTGAGGAGGGCATGCGAGGCTACACCTTC.